The 4 T cell receptor beta chains given below trace back to one sample, sequenced in a study of radiotherapy plus CTLA-4 blockade in lung cancer (dated by TCRdb to 2017 to 2018). Library generation was performed with the immunoSEQ multiplex PCR assay. The clones in this table, taken by TCRdb from immuneACCESS, are in-frame only. Not every clone is retained; where verified, under half of the shortfall comes from an unresolved V gene, and the cause of the rest is unknown. Counted in this sample were tens of thousands of clones; over 60% of them appeared once. Over 15% of the sample belongs to the ten largest clones. The sample here was peripheral blood, taken from a patient treated with radiotherapy plus ipilimumab. Receptors were obtained from a human donor with non-small cell lung cancer that progressed on radiotherapy plus ipilimumab.

This clone has only one observation. The gene calls are TRBV9 and TRBJ2-3; 14 bases agree with TRBD2. In germline, CDR1 is SGDLS, CDR2 YYNGEE. CDR3 length equals 17 residues. V lost 3 bases and J lost 0; bases outside the gene matches: 3. This CDR3 is CASSGGTSGGSTDTQYF. The CDR3 DNA follows: TGTGCCAGCAGCGGCGGGACTAGCGGGGGTAGCACAGATACGCAGTATTTT.

This rearrangement joins TRBV7-9 to TRBJ1-3; TRBD1 agrees at 9 bases. The CDR3 length is 18 residues. With 4 bases clipped from V and 1 base from J, the junction kept 11 bases outside the gene matches. Germline assignment: CDR1 SEHNR and CDR2 FQNEAQ (reference sequence). CDR3 residues: CASSSLLGQGKSGNTIYF. The CDR3 nucleotides are TGTGCCAGCAGCTCCCTTTTGGGACAGGGCAAGTCTGGAAACACCATATATTTT.

This clone turned up a few times. The chain has TRBV7-8 and TRBJ1-1; D is uncertain. CDR3 size: 16 residues. Trimming stripped 2 bases from V and 1 base from J, with 14 bases between. In germline, CDR1 is SGHVS, CDR2 FQNEAQ. CDR3 loop: CASSLQFGRSNTEAFF. The CDR3 DNA follows: TGTGCCAGCAGCTTACAGTTCGGACGGTCGAACACTGAAGCTTTCTTT.

This chain links TRBV29-1 with TRBJ2-7, with 10 bases lining up with TRBD1. This CDR3 has 14 amino acids. The J segment lost 1 base and the V segment lost 4 bases, leaving 4 bases of the junction unmatched. Per germline, CDR1 SQVTM and CDR2 ANQGSEA. Here the CDR3 reads CSVVKGQGSYEQYF. The CDR3 DNA reads TGCAGCGTTGTCAAGGGACAGGGGTCCTACGAGCAGTACTTC.